This TCR beta chain was identified in a study of response to subunit inactivated influenza vaccine (dated by TCRdb to the late 2010s). Study-level background: Deep quantitative T cell receptor repertoire profiling was used in the study to track responses to a trivalent subunit inactivated influenza vaccine.

Library generation was performed with RT-PCR. The data were produced on an Illumina HiSeq 2500. Clones were called with MiXCR by TCRdb after fastp trimmed the public reads at Q25, and only in-frame beta chains were retained. When rows share a CDR3 protein, they turn into one entry using the most common DNA and genes. For this sample the table gives a few hundred thousand distinct CDR3 sequences, of which less than 15% were detected only once. Less than 8.5% of the sample lies in the top ten. Broader findings and caveats from the paper: It was suggested by the authors that each seasonal influenza vaccination may recruit only a limited number of new T cells.

Inclusive of the bounding cysteine and phenylalanine, the CDR3 is 15 residues long. Kept here is only the CDR3 DNA, which spans 45 bases and is read in frame from base 1. Compared with germline, V lacks 5 bases and J lacks 7 bases; bases without a gene match: 7. CDR1 and CDR2, per the germline V gene, are SQVTM and ANQGSEA. This clonotype was detected ten times or more. This receptor's antigen is unknown. It has no much larger one-base neighbor in the sample; base qualities were not kept. The V and J segments used are TRBV29-1 and TRBJ2-1; TRBD2 fits 14 bases in the junction. Sequenced material: non-naive T cells sorted from PBMCs, taken approximately 15 days before vaccination. The cell subset or site label here, explained by the study, means: memory T cell fraction. The source of this sequence is a man in his forties or fifties who received an inactivated influenza vaccine. Donor details come from another sample of the same person, matched by shared clones. The CDR3 region reads CSVKGLAGERNEQFF. At the DNA level, the sequence is TGCAGCGTTAAGGGACTAGCGGGAGAGAGGAATGAGCAGTTCTTC.